This T cell receptor (beta chain) is from a study of T cells in localized non-small cell lung cancer. Notes on the study in general: Owing to sequencing of a solitary tumor region, heterogeneity cannot be discounted. Adjacent lung held a median roughly 56 of the top 100 tumor clones. Tumor trailed uninvolved adjacent lung in T cell clonality, which peaked there.

CDR3 length equals 17 residues. CDR1 SGHNT and CDR2 YENEEA come from the germline V gene. With 4 bases removed from V and 0 bases from J, the gap between germline ends came to 18 bases. Adjacent lung was taken at least 2 cm from the tumor margin, free of atypia. Generated by immunoSEQ multiplex PCR, the TCRdb table keeps only in-frame clones and is missing some. The data contain fewer than 700 clones, roughly 25% of them seen just once; the ten biggest clones take up around 20%. This clone was found a few times. What it binds is unknown. Here the sequenced sample was normal lung tissue next to the tumor, taken before any cancer treatment. The sequence derives from a male donor at least 60 years old with stage III lung adenocarcinoma. This chain links TRBV11-3 with TRBJ1-2, with D maybe TRBD1 (5 bases). The DNA of the CDR3 is TGTGCCAGCAGCTCCGGGACGGAATTGACCCCTAACTATGGCTACACCTTC. This translates into CASSSGTELTPNYGYTF.